This is a list of T cell receptor beta chains from one sample in a study of cytomegalovirus exposure and HLA in healthy donors. Using immunoSEQ multiplex PCR, the repertoire was profiled, and TCRdb retains in-frame clones only, with some absent. The table shows 120,000 to 150,000 clones, with about two thirds occurring only once. The sequenced material came from PBMCs. These receptors were obtained from a man aged 60 to 69 in good health and CMV-seronegative. The CDR3 runs from the conserved cysteine through the conserved F or W. Fields, in order: CDR3 protein, J gene, V gene.

cdr3_aa: CASSSQGSGLTNYGYTF
j_call: TRBJ1-2
v_call: TRBV27

cdr3_aa: CASSKGVAGGEQYF
j_call: TRBJ2-7
v_call: TRBV10-1

cdr3_aa: CASSVRDYNQPQHF
j_call: TRBJ1-5
v_call: TRBV19

cdr3_aa: CASKSRKTDEQFF
j_call: TRBJ2-1
v_call: TRBV5-1

cdr3_aa: CSVGDRGTPYEQYF
j_call: TRBJ2-7
v_call: TRBV29-1

cdr3_aa: CASSLIRNTEAFF
j_call: TRBJ1-1
v_call: TRBV5-1

cdr3_aa: CVSGTGFTEAFF
j_call: TRBJ1-1
v_call: TRBV28

cdr3_aa: CASSVSTGLAGNRRETQYF
j_call: TRBJ2-5
v_call: TRBV9

cdr3_aa: CASSYSGSGGETQYF
j_call: TRBJ2-5
v_call: TRBV11-2

cdr3_aa: CASSLLAGGPVYEQFF
j_call: TRBJ2-1
v_call: TRBV28

cdr3_aa: CASSLVDRGSPMNTEAFF
j_call: TRBJ1-1
v_call: TRBV7-2

cdr3_aa: CASSPRTEYSYEQYF
j_call: TRBJ2-7
v_call: TRBV5-1